This passage covers 32 T cell receptor beta chains from one sample sequenced in a study of shared clonotypes between healthy human individuals (dated by TCRdb to the early 2020s). Library preparation employed the immunoSEQ multiplex PCR assay. In TCRdb, the immuneACCESS table is reduced to in-frame sequences with V and J assigned. These tables do not hold every clone; where another copy was compared, an unresolved V gene accounts for under half, and the others remain unexplained. The sample data list 950,000 to 1,200,000 clones, and about 72% of these were observed just once. The biggest ten clones account for 0.89% of the sample. Sequencing was done on a sample of memory CD4+ T cells from PBMCs. The cell subset or site label on this specimen signifies: CD45RA-negative fraction. The receptors were gathered from a young man in good health. Some clones in this sample may be carry-over from other donors' samples.

This chain links TRBV28 with TRBJ2-1, with TRBD2 identical over 7 bases. Germline assignment: CDR1 MDHEN and CDR2 SYDVKM. V was clipped by 4 bases and J by 9 bases; unmatched bases: 6. The CDR3 runs 13 residues. This CDR3 reads CASSSGGVGEQFF. The CDR3 DNA reads as TGTGCCAGCAGTTCGGGGGGAGTAGGTGAGCAGTTCTTC.

The chain is built from TRBV9 and TRBJ2-5, with D hard to call. V lost 4 bases, J lost 8 bases, and 18 bases lay in between. CDR3 length equals 14 residues. In germline, CDR1 is SGDLS, CDR2 YYNGEE. Written as DNA, the CDR3 is TGTGCCAGCAGCCCCCTGGGAATGAATCCTACCCAGTACTTC. Translation gives CASSPLGMNPTQYF.

The chain has TRBV27 and TRBJ2-4; TRBD2 agrees at 8 bases. The length of the CDR3 is 15 residues. V shed 3 bases and J 0 bases; nucleotides not matched to a gene: 1. Germline V gene data show CDR1 as MNHEY and CDR2 as SMNVEV (reference sequence). In nucleotides, the CDR3 is TGTGCCAGCAGTTTCCTAGCGGGAGCCAAAAACATTCAGTACTTC. It codes for CASSFLAGAKNIQYF.

Only a few counts were recorded for this clone. The chain carries TRBV28 and TRBJ1-1, with TRBD1 matching 8 bases. Trimming removed 5 bases from V and 1 base from J; junction bases left unmatched: 3. Germline loops: CDR1 MDHEN, CDR2 SYDVKM. The CDR3 loop spans 14 amino acids. For the CDR3, the DNA is TGTGCCAGCAGTCACGACAGGGGGAACACTGAAGCTTTCTTT. This translates into CASSHDRGNTEAFF.

This sequence joins TRBV27 and TRBJ1-3, with 11 bases fitting TRBD1. CDR3 length: 17 residues. Looked up from germline, CDR1 is MNHEY and CDR2 is SMNVEV (reference sequence). J gave up 5 bases and V 5 bases, and 11 bases lay outside the gene matches. CDR3 sequence (DNA): TGTGCCAGCAGTCCGCGCCGGACAGGGGGCGAGCGAAACACCATATATTTT. Translating gives CASSPRRTGGERNTIYF.

This chain connects TRBV19 to TRBJ2-6; D uncertain. CDR1 is LNHDA and CDR2 is SQIVND in the germline V gene (reference sequence). This CDR3 is built from 17 residues. The V end was cut by 5 bases, the J end by 1 base, with 15 bases between. CDR3 sequence reads: CASSPGWVRSGANVLTF. The CDR3, as DNA: TGTGCCAGTAGTCCCGGATGGGTTCGGTCTGGGGCCAACGTCCTGACTTTC.

The CDR3 loop reads CASSYKGREAGEAFF. CDR3 nucleotide sequence: TGTGCCAGCAGTTACAAAGGCAGGGAGGCGGGTGAAGCTTTCTTT. V usage is TRBV6-6 and J usage is TRBJ1-1; D is possibly TRBD1 (5 bases). The germline CDR1 and CDR2 sequences are MNHNY and SVGAGI (reference sequence). This CDR3 contains 15 residues. The germline V and J ends were trimmed by 2 bases and 7 bases, with 17 bases remaining between them.

V usage is TRBV5-6 and J usage is TRBJ2-1; either TRBD1 or TRBD2 may fit D (5 bases each). V was shortened by 2 bases and J by 5 bases, with 20 bases between the two germline ends. Looked up from germline, CDR1 is SGHDT and CDR2 is YYEEEE. The CDR3 totals 17 residues. The CDR3 DNA sequence: TGTGCCAGCAGCTTAACCAGACACCGGGGCGGTAACAATGAGCAGTTCTTC. Its protein product is CASSLTRHRGGNNEQFF.

The gene calls are TRBV9 and TRBJ2-7; perhaps D is TRBD1 or TRBD2 (5 bases each). This CDR3 contains 15 residues. Trimming pared 3 bases from V and 1 base from J, leaving 14 bases between. The V gene's germline CDR1 is SGDLS and CDR2 YYNGEE. CDR3 DNA sequence: TGTGCCAGCAGCGAGGACGGGACGATTTCCTACGAGCAGTACTTC. Translation gives CASSEDGTISYEQYF.

The rearrangement links TRBV7-6 to TRBJ2-5, with 10 bases matching TRBD1. CDR3 length equals 15 residues. Germline-derived CDR1 and CDR2 are SGHVS and FNYEAQ. The junction had 6 bases not matched to a gene; V was cut back by 4 bases and J by 4 bases. The CDR3 DNA is TGTGCCAGCAGCTGGGGACAGGGGTTTGGAGAGACCCAGTACTTC. Its translation is CASSWGQGFGETQYF.

V and J are TRBV30 and TRBJ2-1; TRBD1 might be the D (6 bases). This CDR3 region has 12 residues. Trimming removed 3 bases at V and 8 bases at J, with 11 bases between. Germline V CDR1 and CDR2: GTSNPN, SVGIG (reference sequence). The CDR3 region has the DNA TGTGCCTGGAGACAGGGTGGCGATGAGCAGTTCTTC. Its protein is CAWRQGGDEQFF.

The chain couples TRBV7-7 to TRBJ2-2; 8 bases line up with TRBD1. The CDR3 extends over 14 amino acids. CDR1 SSHAT and CDR2 FNYEAQ come from the germline V gene (reference sequence). J gave up 4 bases and V 5 bases, and 3 bases lay outside the gene matches. CDR3 protein: CASSKTGVTGELFF. Written as DNA, the CDR3 is TGTGCCAGCAGCAAGACAGGGGTCACCGGGGAGCTGTTTTTT. Supplemented by reference TRBV7-7 and TRBJ2-2, the full variable domain reads GAGVSQSPRYKVTKRGQDVTLRCDPISSHATLYWYQQALGQGPEFLTYFNYEAQPDKSGLPSDRFSAERPEGSISTLTIQRTEQRDSAMYRCASSKTGVTGELFFGEGSRLTVL.

The chain links TRBV6-5 to TRBJ2-1; 9 bases align to TRBD1. V lost 10 bases and J lost 5; bases outside the gene matches: 12. The CDR3 sequence is 15 residues long. Germline assignment: CDR1 MNHEY and CDR2 SVGAGI. CDR3 in DNA: TGTGCCACCGAGACAGATAGGGACAGGGACAATGAGCAGTTCTTC. Residues: CATETDRDRDNEQFF.

The chain links TRBV5-4 to TRBJ1-3; 11 nucleotides align to TRBD1. Trimming at V came to 2 bases and at J to 9 bases, leaving 4 bases not matched to a gene. CDR1 is SGHNT, CDR2 YYREEE, per germline (reference sequence). The CDR3 sequence is 14 residues long. CDR3 sequence reads: CASSFTGTGGTIYF. The CDR3 bases are TGTGCCAGCAGCTTTACCGGGACAGGGGGCACCATATATTTT.

CDR3 amino acids: CASSSLRSGQQYF. The DNA for the CDR3 is TGTGCCAGCAGCTCCCTAAGGTCTGGACAACAGTACTTC. The chain combines TRBV7-9 with TRBJ2-5, with D perhaps matching TRBD1 (5 bases). Trimming took off 4 bases at V and 11 bases at J, with 17 bases between the two ends. CDR3 size: 13 residues. The germline V gene encodes CDR1 SEHNR and CDR2 FQNEAQ (reference sequence).

This clone was counted between two and nine times. This chain joins TRBV6-1 and TRBJ2-7; weak D call: TRBD2 (7 bases). This CDR3 has 15 residues. V dropped 11 bases and J dropped 5 bases, with 25 bases sitting between them. Germline lookup yields CDR1 MNHNS and CDR2 SASEGT. In DNA form, the CDR3 reads TGTGCCGGCAAGCCCTCTAGGGAGGGGGGCGACGAGCAGTACTTC. This sequence encodes CAGKPSREGGDEQYF.

Many counts were recorded for this clone. The chain couples TRBV2 to TRBJ1-1, with a possible D match to TRBD1 (6 bases). The V gene lost 10 bases and the J gene lost 4 bases, with 19 bases spanning the gap. Germline V gene data show CDR1 as SNHLY and CDR2 as FYNNEI. The CDR3 is 14 amino acids. CDR3: CATRQEGGSTEAFF. The CDR3, as DNA: TGTGCCACCCGCCAGGAGGGGGGGAGCACTGAAGCTTTCTTT. Full variable domain (remainder filled in from reference TRBV2 and TRBJ1-1): EPEVTQTPSHQVTQMGQEVILRCVPISNHLYFYWYRQILGQKVEFLVSFYNNEISEKSEIFDDQFSVERPDGSNFTLKIRSTKLEDSAMYFCATRQEGGSTEAFFGQGTRLTVV.

The chain is built from TRBV2 and TRBJ2-2; no clear D. The V end lost 7 bases, the J end lost 2 bases, and 8 bases lay between the germline ends. Germline V gene lookup returns CDR1 SNHLY and CDR2 FYNNEI. This CDR3 contains 13 residues. The CDR3 is CASNVLNTGELFF. The CDR3 bases are TGTGCCAGCAATGTACTAAACACCGGGGAGCTGTTTTTT.

The count of this clone is one. The chain links TRBV10-3 to TRBJ2-2; 7 bases line up with TRBD2. This CDR3 region has 15 residues. The germline V gene encodes CDR1 ENHRY and CDR2 SYGVKD. The trim removed 1 base at V and 5 bases at J, leaving 4 bases unmatched. CDR3 nucleotide sequence: TGTGCCATCAGTGAGTTGGTCGGGGGGACCGGGGAGCTGTTTTTT. Translating it yields CAISELVGGTGELFF.

The rearrangement links TRBV19 to TRBJ1-5; D is possibly TRBD1 (5 bases). Germline V CDR1 and CDR2: LNHDA, SQIVND (reference sequence). This CDR3 comprises 15 residues. The V gene lost 5 bases and the J gene lost 3 bases, with 14 bases spanning the gap. The CDR3 nucleotides are TGTGCCAGTAGTGAACGGGACGGATACAATCAGCCCCAGCATTTT. Its protein is CASSERDGYNQPQHF.

The chain couples TRBV5-4 to TRBJ2-3, with 11 bases lining up with TRBD2. V lost 4 bases to trimming and J lost 2 bases; unmatched junction nucleotides: 12. CDR1 and CDR2 from the germline V gene are SGHNT and YYREEE (reference sequence). The CDR3 loop spans 18 amino acids. The CDR3, as DNA: TGTGCCAGCAGCAGGGGGGCTAGCGGGAGGCGGAACACAGATACGCAGTATTTT. Protein sequence: CASSRGASGRRNTDTQYF.

This clone was detected once. The chain is built from TRBV12-5 and TRBJ2-5; a possible D gene is TRBD2 (7 bases). CDR1 and CDR2 from the germline V gene are LGHNT and FRNRAP. The V end was cut by 7 bases, the J end by 1 base, with 13 bases between. The CDR3 runs to 14 residues. The CDR3 bases are TGTGCTAGTGCCCCGGGGGGCGGCCAAGAGACCCAGTACTTC. It translates to CASAPGGGQETQYF.

This clone was recorded once. The rearrangement links TRBV14 to TRBJ2-2; a weak D match, TRBD2 (5 bases). The CDR3 has 15 residues. Trimming left V 6 bases short and J 0 bases short, with 11 bases between. Germline V gives CDR1 SGHDN, CDR2 FVKESK. CDR3 protein: CASRRSGANTGELFF. Written as DNA, the CDR3 is TGTGCCAGCAGACGCAGCGGCGCGAACACCGGGGAGCTGTTTTTT.

The chain has TRBV28 and TRBJ2-3, with TRBD2 matching 8 bases. The ends lost 8 bases at V and 0 bases at J; junction bases unmatched: 4. Germline V gene sequence: CDR1 MDHEN, CDR2 SYDVKM. The CDR3 extends over 14 amino acids. The CDR3 nucleotides are TGTGCCAGCTATGCTAGCGGGAGCACAGATACGCAGTATTTT. It codes for CASYASGSTDTQYF.

The CDR3 DNA follows: TGTGCCAGCAGTTTTATTACGGAGACAGATACGCAGTATTTT. Its translation is CASSFITETDTQYF. The chain joins TRBV28 to TRBJ2-3, with D unclear. There are 14 residues in the CDR3. From germline, CDR1 is MDHEN and CDR2 SYDVKM. Trimming took 3 bases from V and 3 from J, leaving 10 bases between them.

This chain uses TRBV7-2 with TRBJ2-1; tentatively, D is TRBD1 or TRBD2 (5 bases each). This CDR3 contains 14 residues. Trimming shortened V by 5 bases and J by 10 bases, and 18 bases separated the two germline ends. Germline-derived CDR1 and CDR2 are SGHTA and FQGNSA. CDR3 nucleotides: TGTGCCAGCAGCCTACAAATAGGAGAGGGGGAGCAGTTCTTC. It encodes CASSLQIGEGEQFF.

For the CDR3, the DNA is TGTGCCAGCAACGAGGGGCCTTTTGAACAGGATGAAGCTTTCTTT. Translated: CASNEGPFEQDEAFF. The chain is built from TRBV11-2 and TRBJ1-1; tentatively, D is TRBD1 (5 bases). Germline lookup yields CDR1 SGHAT and CDR2 FQNNGV. V was trimmed by 7 bases and J by 7 bases, leaving 22 bases between them. This CDR3 spans 15 amino acids.

CDR3 sequence (DNA): TGTGCCAGCAGTTTAAGGCAGGCTTTTAGCAATCAGCCCCAGCATTTT. Amino acid sequence: CASSLRQAFSNQPQHF. V gene TRBV28 combines with J gene TRBJ1-5; D call uncertain. The CDR3 consists of 16 residues. CDR1 and CDR2 from the germline V gene are MDHEN and SYDVKM. V was pared by 2 bases and J by 0 bases, with 11 bases between.

CDR3 nucleotides: TGTGCCATCAGTTCATCGCTGGGGGGCACTGAAGCTTTCTTT. It yields the protein CAISSSLGGTEAFF. This sequence joins TRBV10-3 and TRBJ1-1; a possible D gene is TRBD1 (5 bases). Germline CDR1 reads ENHRY; CDR2 reads SYGVKD. The CDR3 covers 14 residues. V gave up 5 bases and J gave up 4 bases, with 14 bases separating them.

This clone was found a few times. The sample carries other DNA sequences with the same CDR3. CDR3 coding DNA: TGTGCCACCAGCAGAGGGGGGGACAACTATGGCTACACCTTC. Amino acid sequence: CATSRGGDNYGYTF. V usage is TRBV15 and J usage is TRBJ1-2, with D tentatively TRBD1 (5 bases). The CDR3 contains 14 residues. The V end was cut by 1 base, the J end by 2 bases, with 8 bases between. Germline V gene data show CDR1 as LNHNV and CDR2 as YYDKDF (reference sequence).

V and J are TRBV4-3 and TRBJ1-2; tentatively, D is TRBD1 (5 bases). The V gene lost 0 bases and the J gene lost 0 bases, with 14 bases spanning the gap. The germline gives CDR1 LGHNA, CDR2 YSLEER. The CDR3 length is 17 residues. CDR3 in DNA: TGCGCCAGCAGCCAAGAAGGGACCCCGAGTCCTAACTATGGCTACACCTTC. Translating it yields CASSQEGTPSPNYGYTF.

This chain links TRBV27 with TRBJ1-1; D ambiguous. The CDR3 contains 15 residues. Germline values: CDR1 MNHEY, CDR2 SMNVEV (reference sequence). V lost 5 bases to trimming and J lost 5 bases, with 18 bases between them. CDR3 region: CASSPQTLLGTEAFF. The DNA of the CDR3 is TGTGCCAGCAGTCCGCAGACACTTTTGGGGACTGAAGCTTTCTTT.